These 11 T cell receptor beta chains were sequenced from one sample in a study of tissue T cells after allogeneic stem cell transplantation. The method was immunoSEQ multiplex PCR; TCRdb's version includes in-frame clones alone and lacks a portion of them. The repertoire holds roughly 50,000 clones, with less than 75% as singletons. The sample comprised sorted cells pooled from one or two spleens. These receptors were obtained from a pool of C57BL/6 mice in good health.

On this clone itself: The listed genes are named as in mouse. The CDR3 end falls 1 residue outside the read, so it is completed with the germline J gene. The rearrangement joins TRBV13-2 to TRBJ2-7; 12 nucleotides agree with TRBD2. CDR1 is NNHNN and CDR2 is SYGAGS in the germline V gene (reference sequence). V lost 1 base and J lost 7; bases outside the gene matches: 6. The CDR3 runs 15 residues. The CDR3 protein is CASGDPRLGGREQYF. The sequenced CDR3 bases are TGTGCCAGCGGTGATCCGAGACTGGGGGGGCGGGAACAGTAC.

About this clone: Germline and genes here are mouse. The DNA read from the CDR3 is TGTGCCTGGAGTCTAGGGGGTGGAGGCACAGAAGTCTTC. It specifies CAWSLGGGGTEVF. The complete CDR3 protein is CAWSLGGGGTEVFF. This rearrangement joins TRBV31 to TRBJ1-1; D may be TRBD1 (6 bases). The sequence runs out 1 residue before the end of the CDR3; the remainder is reconstructed from the germline J gene. V was pared by 0 bases and J by 4 bases, with 12 bases between. Germline CDR1 GKSSPN, CDR2 SITVG. CDR3 size: 14 residues.

As to this clone: Gene names are the mouse ones. Read coverage stops 1 residue before the CDR3 terminus; the germline J gene supplies the remainder. The chain has TRBV3 and TRBJ1-4; D is uncertain. The germline V gene encodes CDR1 SNHLY and CDR2 FYNGKV (reference sequence). Trimming left V 5 bases short and J 4 bases short, with 8 bases between. The CDR3 runs 13 residues. The CDR3 sequence: CASSPRGNERLFF. CDR3 bases read: TGTGCCAGCAGCCCCCGGGGCAACGAAAGATTATTT.

On this clone: These gene names are mouse names. The CDR3 end is not reached by the read, which stops 1 residue before it; the germline J gene fills it in. The chain combines TRBV4 with TRBJ2-5; D may match TRBD1 or TRBD2 (5 bases each). The CDR3 spans 13 residues. V lost 5 bases to trimming and J lost 3 bases, with 9 bases between them. Germline CDR1 is LGHDT and CDR2 is YNNKQL (reference sequence). CDR3 protein: CASSRGPQDTQYF. The DNA read from the CDR3 is TGTGCCAGCAGCCGGGGACCGCAAGACACCCAGTAC.

Of note for this clone: Genes here carry mouse names. The read ends 1 residue shy of where the CDR3 ends; the end is completed using the germline J gene. The chain combines TRBV19 with TRBJ2-4; TRBD2 matches at 8 bases. The CDR3 loop spans 15 amino acids. V trimming: 2 bases; J trimming: 0 bases; junction bases outside the gene matches: 2. From germline, CDR1 is FNHDT and CDR2 SITEND (reference sequence). The CDR3 sequence is CASSIWGDSQNTLYF. The part of the CDR3 DNA that was read is TGTGCCAGCAGTATCTGGGGGGATAGTCAAAACACCTTGTAC.

Notes on this clone: Gene names and germline refer to mouse. From the germline J gene comes the end of the CDR3, since the read stops 1 residue before it. This chain links TRBV3 with TRBJ2-4; no reliable D call. The V end lost 5 bases, the J end lost 1 base, and 4 bases lay between the germline ends. The CDR3 is made up of 12 amino acids. Per germline, CDR1 SNHLY and CDR2 FYNGKV (reference sequence). CDR3 loop: CASSRGQNTLYF. The sequenced part of the CDR3 DNA is TGTGCCAGCAGCAGAGGTCAAAACACCTTGTAC.

As for this clone: Mouse names are used for the genes. The CDR3 end falls 1 residue outside the read, so it is completed with the germline J gene. The V call is TRBV15, the J call TRBJ2-2; 8 positions agree with TRBD1. The CDR3 is 16 residues long. Germline values: CDR1 SGHND, CDR2 FRSKSL. Trimming at V came to 2 bases and at J to 4 bases, leaving 6 bases not matched to a gene. CDR3 residues: CASSLSGQGTTGQLYF. The DNA read from the CDR3 is TGTGCCAGCAGTTTATCTGGACAGGGTACCACCGGGCAGCTCTAC.

A remark on this clone: The genes and germline here are from mouse. The CDR3 extends 1 residue past the end of the read, so its final part is completed from the germline J gene. The rearrangement joins TRBV30 to TRBJ2-1; a weak D match, TRBD1 (5 bases). Deletions cut 1 base from V and 0 bases from J, with 7 bases between. Germline V gene lookup returns CDR1 SQVVS and CDR2 ANEGSEA. The CDR3 is 14 amino acids. The CDR3 here is CSSRVQGNYAEQFF. The CDR3 bases that were read are TGTAGTTCTAGAGTTCAGGGTAACTATGCTGAGCAGTTC.

On this clone: The gene names here belong to mouse. The CDR3 region is CASSLQGQDTQYF. The CDR3 DNA, read in part, is TGTGCAAGCAGCTTACAGGGGCAAGACACCCAGTAC. The chain uses TRBV16 and TRBJ2-5; D possibly corresponds to TRBD1 (6 bases). The read halts 1 residue ahead of the CDR3 end, with the missing end drawn from the germline J gene. V lost 2 bases and J lost 3, with 6 bases in between. The CDR3 consists of 13 residues. In germline, CDR1 is SGHSA, CDR2 FRNQAP.

Note on this clone: Gene names denote mouse genes. The read stops 1 residue short of the end of the CDR3; the missing end is completed from the germline J gene. Other DNA sequences in the sample encode the same CDR3. The genes are TRBV31 and TRBJ1-1, with D possibly being TRBD1 (5 bases). This CDR3 comprises 11 residues. V was shortened by 0 bases and J by 7 bases, with 6 bases between the two germline ends. The germline V gene encodes CDR1 GKSSPN and CDR2 SITVG. CDR3 DNA (partial): TGTGCCTGGAGTCTAGACAGAGAAGTCTTC. This translates into CAWSLDREVF. The full CDR3 protein reads CAWSLDREVFF.

With respect to this clone: Gene names are mouse gene names. The read halts 1 residue ahead of the CDR3 end, with the missing end drawn from the germline J gene. The rearrangement links TRBV4 to TRBJ1-1; D possibly corresponds to TRBD1 (6 bases). Germline CDR1 is LGHDT and CDR2 is YNNKQL (reference sequence). V lost 5 bases to trimming and J lost 6 bases, with 10 bases between them. This CDR3 comprises 12 residues. The sequenced part of the CDR3 DNA is TGTGCCAGCAGCAACAGGGAGCCAGAAGTCTTC. Translated, it gives CASSNREPEVF. The complete CDR3 reads CASSNREPEVFF. Supplemented by reference TRBV4 and TRBJ1-1, the full variable domain reads ETAVFQTPNYHVTQVGNEVSFNCKQTLGHDTMYWYKQDSKKLLKIMFSYNNKQLIVNETVPRRFSPQSSDKAHLNLRIKSVEPEDSAVYLCASSNREPEVFFGKGTRLTVV.